The 14 T cell receptor beta chains in this list originate from one sample, sequenced in a study of neurological immune-mediated disorders. Time point meaning: technical triplicate 3. A single record per CDR3 protein comes from TCRdb applying MiXCR to the 5' RACE reads. The sample holds some 30,000 distinct CDR3 sequences; about a sixth are singletons and the top ten take approximately 5%. The sequencing input was CD4+ T cells from blood. The receptors originated from a female donor with HTLV-1-associated myelopathy (HAM/TSP).

This clonotype was counted many times. This chain uses TRBV6-1 with TRBJ2-5; 8 nucleotides line up with TRBD1. Germline CDR1 reads MNHNS; CDR2 reads SASEGT. The CDR3 contains 16 residues. J gave up 5 bases and V 6 bases, and 14 bases lay outside the gene matches. The CDR3 sequence is CASSSYITGDRETQYF. CDR3 DNA sequence: TGTGCCAGCAGCAGCTATATTACAGGGGACAGGGAGACCCAGTACTTC.

This clonotype was seen a handful of times. V usage is TRBV28 and J usage is TRBJ2-6; D is ambiguous. V lost 6 bases and J 0 bases, leaving 12 bases between the germline ends. This CDR3 comprises 16 residues. Germline V gene lookup returns CDR1 MDHEN and CDR2 SYDVKM. This CDR3 reads CASSSTESSGANVLTF. The CDR3 DNA reads TGTGCCAGCAGCTCGACGGAGAGCTCTGGGGCCAACGTCCTGACTTTC.

This clonotype rates as medium-sized. The chain combines TRBV5-1 with TRBJ1-2, with a possible D match to TRBD1 (6 bases). The germline gives CDR1 SGHRS, CDR2 YFSETQ. This CDR3 is 12 amino acids long. V lost 2 bases and J lost 8, with 10 bases in between. Here the CDR3 DNA reads TGCGCCAGCAGCTTACAGGGTTCCGGCTACACCTTC. Amino acids: CASSLQGSGYTF.

Many counts were recorded for this clonotype. The junction does not match germline at one end; this may be a read error. The genes are TRBV7-8 and TRBJ2-5; tentatively, D is TRBD1 or TRBD2 (6 bases each). The CDR3 consists of 13 residues. Germline V gives CDR1 SGHVS, CDR2 FQNEAQ. The CDR3 spells CASNLGGGETQYF. The CDR3, as DNA: TGTGCCAGCAACTTAGGGGGAGGAGAGACCCAGTACTTC.

There are a few counts of this clonotype. The chain couples TRBV7-3 to TRBJ2-5; 10 bases are shared with TRBD2. Per the germline V gene, CDR1 is SGHTA and CDR2 is FQGTGA. The CDR3 has 17 amino acids. V lost 5 bases, J lost 6 bases, and 15 bases stayed unmatched. The CDR3 reads CASSPPRAASGRKTQYF. CDR3 DNA sequence: TGTGCCAGCAGCCCACCTAGGGCGGCTAGCGGGAGAAAGACCCAGTACTTC.

This clonotype was seen ten or more times. The genes are TRBV12-5 and TRBJ2-7, with 7 positions matching TRBD1. Germline assignment: CDR1 LGHNT and CDR2 FRNRAP. This CDR3 has 14 residues. With V trimmed by 3 bases and J by 5 bases, 7 bases remained unmatched. The CDR3 loop is CASGFPNRGDEQYF. The CDR3 DNA reads TGTGCTAGTGGTTTCCCGAACAGGGGCGACGAGCAGTACTTC.

This clonotype was counted ten times or more. V gene TRBV5-1 combines with J gene TRBJ2-7; D possibly matches TRBD1 or TRBD2 (5 bases each). The germline gives CDR1 SGHRS, CDR2 YFSETQ. The CDR3 length is 14 residues. The ends were cut back, 5 bases at V and 3 bases at J, with 15 bases in the middle. CDR3 sequence reads: CASSRGAAGYEQYF. Here the CDR3 DNA reads TGCGCCAGCAGTCGAGGGGCGGCGGGCTACGAGCAGTACTTC.

There are many counts of this clonotype. J is TRBJ1-4 and V is TRBV19; D uncertain. Germline CDR1 reads LNHDA; CDR2 reads SQIVND (reference sequence). The CDR3 contains 15 residues. The V and J ends lost 2 bases and 0 bases respectively, with 7 bases between them. The CDR3 region is CASSISSATNEKLFF. The CDR3, as DNA: TGTGCCAGTAGTATAAGTTCTGCAACTAATGAAAAACTGTTTTTT.

The chain links TRBV7-9 to TRBJ2-7; weak D call: TRBD1 (6 bases). The CDR3 runs 14 residues. V shed 5 bases and J shed 9 bases, with 20 bases lying between them. CDR1 is SEHNR and CDR2 is FQNEAQ in the germline V gene (reference sequence). The chain's CDR3 is CASSQGQATDTQYF. The CDR3 nucleotides are TGTGCCAGCAGCCAGGGACAAGCCACAGATACGCAGTACTTC.

This clonotype occurred many times. The rearrangement links TRBV20-1 to TRBJ2-1, with D perhaps TRBD2 (6 bases). This CDR3 region has 12 residues. Trimming cost V 7 bases and J 5 bases, with 12 bases left between them. Germline V gives CDR1 DFQATT, CDR2 SNEGSKA (reference sequence). CDR3 nucleotides: TGCAGTGGAATGGCGGGGAACAATGAGCAGTTCTTC. This sequence encodes CSGMAGNNEQFF.

There are many counts of this clonotype. The CDR3 sequence: CASRPGLAAYNEQFF. CDR3 coding DNA: TGTGCCAGCAGACCGGGACTAGCGGCCTACAATGAGCAGTTCTTC. The chain joins TRBV7-6 to TRBJ2-1; 11 positions agree with TRBD2. The junction had 3 bases not matched to a gene; V was cut back by 6 bases and J by 2 bases. Germline CDR1 is SGHVS and CDR2 is FNYEAQ. The CDR3 totals 15 residues.

This clonotype was seen at least ten times. The chain is built from TRBV4-1 and TRBJ2-7, with D perhaps TRBD2 (5 bases). The CDR3 has 17 residues. CDR1 and CDR2 from the germline V gene are MGHRA and YSYEKL. The V gene lost 2 bases and the J gene lost 9 bases, with 26 bases spanning the gap. The CDR3 region is CASSQPKQRSENAGQYF. DNA for the CDR3: TGCGCCAGCAGCCAACCGAAACAACGGTCGGAGAATGCGGGGCAGTACTTC.

This clonotype occurred many times. The V call is TRBV6-5, the J call TRBJ2-2; D unresolved. V was shortened by 2 bases and J by 5 bases, with 12 bases between the two germline ends. There are 15 residues in the CDR3. Germline assignment: CDR1 MNHEY and CDR2 SVGAGI. CDR3 residues: CASSYGVGRTGELFF. The CDR3, as DNA: TGTGCCAGCAGTTACGGTGTCGGTAGGACCGGGGAGCTGTTTTTT.

This clonotype was counted ten times or more. The CDR3 loop reads CASSQAGQASNEKLFF. Here the CDR3 DNA reads TGCGCCAGCAGCCAAGCCGGACAGGCTTCTAATGAAAAACTGTTTTTT. The chain recombines TRBV4-1 with TRBJ1-4; 7 bases fit TRBD1. The V and J ends lost 1 base and 3 bases, in that order; junction bases with no gene match: 5. CDR3 length: 16 residues. Germline assignment: CDR1 MGHRA and CDR2 YSYEKL.